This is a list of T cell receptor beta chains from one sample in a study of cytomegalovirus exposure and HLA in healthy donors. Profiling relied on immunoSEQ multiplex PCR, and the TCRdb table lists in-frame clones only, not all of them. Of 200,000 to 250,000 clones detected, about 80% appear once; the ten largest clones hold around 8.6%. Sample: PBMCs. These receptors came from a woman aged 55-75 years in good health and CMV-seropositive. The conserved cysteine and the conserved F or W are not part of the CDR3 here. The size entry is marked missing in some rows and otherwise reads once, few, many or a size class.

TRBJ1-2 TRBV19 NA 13 ASSMGQVYSDGYT
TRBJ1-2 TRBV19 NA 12 ASSILGAIGGYT
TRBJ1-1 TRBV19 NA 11 ASSISDNPEAF
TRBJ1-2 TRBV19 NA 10 ATTRGGVGYT
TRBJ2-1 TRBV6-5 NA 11 ASSYNRGYEQF
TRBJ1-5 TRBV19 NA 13 ASRSGTDSNQPQH
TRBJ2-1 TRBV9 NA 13 ASSVGTGGYNEQF
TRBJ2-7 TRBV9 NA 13 ASSVGGTGGVEQY
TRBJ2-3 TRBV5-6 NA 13 ASSLRVMGTDTQY
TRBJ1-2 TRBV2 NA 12 ASSGDDRGYGYT
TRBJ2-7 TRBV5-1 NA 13 ASSHGLAASYEQY
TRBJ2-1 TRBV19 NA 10 ASNQGYNEQF
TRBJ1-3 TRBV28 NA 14 ASSLRTLVMGNTIY
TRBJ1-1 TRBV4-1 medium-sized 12 ASSLGGRNTEAF
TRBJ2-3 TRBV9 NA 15 ASSGQPKAGFTDTQY
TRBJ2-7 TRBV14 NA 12 ASSPRDRDREQY
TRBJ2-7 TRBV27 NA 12 ASSFEAGLGQQY
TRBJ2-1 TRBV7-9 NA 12 ASSPRDRGNEQF
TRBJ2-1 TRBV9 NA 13 ASSESGTYYNEQF
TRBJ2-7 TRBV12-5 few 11 ASRGTGAYEQY
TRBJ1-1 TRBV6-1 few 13 ASITRETMNTEAF
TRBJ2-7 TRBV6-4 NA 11 ASSDSVFYEQY
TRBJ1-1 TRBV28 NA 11 ASSLYGGTEAF
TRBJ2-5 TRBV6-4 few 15 ASSAQPRPGGGKTQY
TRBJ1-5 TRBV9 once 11 ASSVAGAQPQH
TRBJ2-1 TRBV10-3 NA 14 AISGLAGSSYNEQF
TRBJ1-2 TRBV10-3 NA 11 AISGQGAIGYT
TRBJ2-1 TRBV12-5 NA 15 ASGLVQLAGVYNEQF
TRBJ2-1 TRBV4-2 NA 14 ASSRDPSGVGLEQF
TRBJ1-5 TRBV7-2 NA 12 ASSLTGGGQPQH
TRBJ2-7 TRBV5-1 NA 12 ASSSPAQGGEQY
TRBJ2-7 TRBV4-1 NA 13 ASSQDSGGGREQY
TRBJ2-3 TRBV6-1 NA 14 ASSAVTSGTTDTQY
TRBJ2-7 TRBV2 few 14 ASSEGQGAITYEQY
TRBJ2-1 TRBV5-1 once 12 ASSAGQGYNEQF
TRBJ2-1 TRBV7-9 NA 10 ASSRLANEQF
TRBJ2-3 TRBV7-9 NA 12 ASSSRGSTDTQY
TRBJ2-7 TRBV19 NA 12 ASSTGQGPYEQY
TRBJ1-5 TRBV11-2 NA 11 ASGLDMNQPQH
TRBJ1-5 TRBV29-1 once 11 SVVITSNQPQH
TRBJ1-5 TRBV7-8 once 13 ASSLSPTGLAPQH
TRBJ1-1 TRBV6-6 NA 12 ASTDRGLNTEAF
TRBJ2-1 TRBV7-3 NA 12 ASSFGGTYNEQF
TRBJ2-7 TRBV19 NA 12 ASRTGATGTEQY
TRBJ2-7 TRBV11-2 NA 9 ASTQGGEQY
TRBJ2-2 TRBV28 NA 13 ASREGAANTGELF
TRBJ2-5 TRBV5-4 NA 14 ASSSDPSTQGETQY
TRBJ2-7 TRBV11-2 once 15 ASRLPTRWGRAHEQY
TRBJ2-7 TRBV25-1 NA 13 ASSRQGVNSYEQY
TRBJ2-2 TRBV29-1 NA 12 SVVSSGKAGELF